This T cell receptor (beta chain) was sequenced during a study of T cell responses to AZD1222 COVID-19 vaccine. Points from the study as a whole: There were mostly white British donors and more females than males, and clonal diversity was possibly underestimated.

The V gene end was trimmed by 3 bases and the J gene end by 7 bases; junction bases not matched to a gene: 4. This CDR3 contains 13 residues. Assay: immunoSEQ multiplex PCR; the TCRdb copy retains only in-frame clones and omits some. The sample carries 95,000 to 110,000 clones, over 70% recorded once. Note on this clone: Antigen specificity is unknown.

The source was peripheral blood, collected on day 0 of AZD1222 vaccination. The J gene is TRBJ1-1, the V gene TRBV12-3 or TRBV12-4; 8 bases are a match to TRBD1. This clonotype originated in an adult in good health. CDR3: CASSFRQGHEAFF. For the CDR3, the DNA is TGTGCCAGCAGTTTTCGACAGGGGCATGAAGCTTTCTTT.